This TCR beta chain appears in the sequencing data of a study of blood T cell repertoires in COVID-19. For the study at large: Whether acute or convalescent, the COVID-19 samples came from the United States, Italy and Spain.

The CDR3 consists of 12 residues. V was clipped by 4 bases and J by 5 bases, with 7 bases between them. Germline CDR1 and CDR2: LGHDT and YNNKEL (reference sequence). This clone was observed a single time. Per the authors' pipeline: How many nucleated cells were present was estimated from reference gene primer amplification. This table comes from immunoSEQ multiplex PCR, and its TCRdb copy is limited to in-frame clones, with some not included. Clone size and the V and J calls come from that table; the DNA yielded D and trimming. Here the sample spans about 170,000 clones, about 80% being singletons. Sequencing used peripheral blood. The chain combines TRBV3-1 (or the pseudogene TRBV3-2) with TRBJ2-3; D not resolved. The receptor's source is a human donor with acute or convalescent COVID-19. The donor label of this sample is uncertain. CDR3 in amino acids: CASSLKLDTQYF. The CDR3 DNA reads TGTGCCAGCAGCCTTAAATTAGATACGCAGTATTTT.